This TCR beta chain was recovered during a study of T cells in localized non-small cell lung cancer. The germline V gene encodes CDR1 SGHRS and CDR2 YFSETQ. The CDR3 contains 16 residues. The V gene lost 2 bases and the J gene lost 1 base, with 14 bases spanning the gap. The assay was immunoSEQ multiplex PCR, and TCRdb's table has in-frame clones only and misses some. The sample contains roughly 14,000 clones, approximately 89% of which appear only once. A single count supports this clone. Its specificity is unknown. Overall study results and limits: Elevated circulating T cell density in blood was associated with longer overall survival. Adjacent lung was found to contain a median about 62 of the top 100 tumor clones. Exceeding tumor, uninvolved adjacent lung had the highest T cell clonality.

The TCR originated in a male donor older than 55 with stage II lung adenocarcinoma. The chain combines TRBV5-1 with TRBJ2-3; D not resolved. Source: peripheral blood mononuclear cells, taken before any cancer treatment. CDR3 protein: CASSLFASGGTDTQYF. The CDR3 DNA reads as TGCGCCAGCAGCTTATTCGCCTCGGGTGGCACAGATACGCAGTATTTT.